Presented here are 22 T cell receptor beta chains from one specimen sequenced in a study of post-analysis software for immune sequencing data. cDNA libraries for TCR beta contained unique molecular identifiers. MiXCR was run by TCRdb on the PCR reads, yielding one entry per CDR3 protein. The profile shows roughly 160,000 distinct CDR3 sequences, roughly 35% of them singletons. This material consisted of blood, taken after autologous hematopoietic stem cell transplantation. Every receptor here comes from a girl aged 5-17 years with multiple sclerosis.

This clonotype was seen only a few times. The chain has TRBV12-3 or TRBV12-4 and TRBJ1-6, with no clear D. The CDR3 runs to 14 residues. The ends were cut back, 5 bases at V and 6 bases at J, with 11 bases in the middle. CDR3 DNA: TGTGCCAGCAGTCCCAACACCCTTAATTCACCCCTCCACTTT. Protein: CASSPNTLNSPLHF.

V and J are TRBV28 and TRBJ1-2, with D tentatively TRBD1 (6 bases). V lost 6 bases and J 7 bases, leaving 9 bases between the germline ends. Germline-derived CDR1 and CDR2 are MDHEN and SYDVKM. This CDR3 is 11 amino acids long. CDR3 region: CASSGQLGYTF. CDR3 DNA sequence: TGTGCCAGCAGCGGACAGCTTGGCTACACCTTC.

This clonotype turned up a few times. Here the CDR3 reads CAWSVRGQGDEKLFF. The CDR3 DNA follows: TGTGCCTGGAGTGTGAGAGGACAGGGAGATGAAAAACTGTTTTTT. The chain links TRBV30 to TRBJ1-4; 8 bases line up with TRBD1. Germline V CDR1 and CDR2: GTSNPN, SVGIG (reference sequence). V gave up 0 bases and J gave up 6 bases; unmatched junction bases: 6. CDR3 length: 15 amino acids.

The CDR3 DNA follows: TGTGCCAGCATCACAGGGGGGGTAAACACTGAAGCTTTCTTT. Residues: CASITGGVNTEAFF. The chain has TRBV12-3 or TRBV12-4 and TRBJ1-1; 8 nucleotides align to TRBD1. Trimming removed 7 bases from V and 2 bases from J; junction bases left unmatched: 6. This CDR3 contains 14 residues.

With respect to this clonotype: The germline gene is not matched at one end of the junction; a read error may be the cause. V and J are TRBV10-3 and TRBJ1-2, with 8 bases fitting TRBD1. The CDR3 length is 14 residues. CDR1 and CDR2 from the germline V gene are ENHRY and SYGVKD. This CDR3 is CAIRESQGARGYTF. The DNA of the CDR3 is TGTGCCATCAGGGAGTCGCAGGGGGCGCGGGGCTACACCTTC.

This clonotype was counted ten times or more. This sequence joins TRBV12-3 or TRBV12-4 and TRBJ1-5, with 8 bases fitting TRBD1. V trimming: 4 bases; J trimming: 5 bases; junction bases outside the gene matches: 4. This CDR3 is built from 14 residues. The chain's CDR3 is CASSSSGGHQPQHF. CDR3 nucleotides: TGTGCCAGCAGTTCTTCAGGGGGCCATCAGCCCCAGCATTTT.

This sequence joins TRBV29-1 and TRBJ1-1; possibly TRBD1 for D (5 bases). The ends were cut back, 4 bases at V and 7 bases at J, with 28 bases in the middle. Germline V gene lookup returns CDR1 SQVTM and CDR2 ANQGSEA. This CDR3 contains 17 residues. The CDR3 DNA is TGCAGCGTTGTTCCCCGGTTCGCCCAGGGTATAGGGATTGAAGCTTTCTTT. Amino acids: CSVVPRFAQGIGIEAFF.

This clonotype has a count of ten or more. The chain has TRBV7-2 and TRBJ2-7; 9 bases match TRBD1. Per the germline V gene, CDR1 is SGHTA and CDR2 is FQGNSA. The CDR3 is 15 residues long. V was pared by 2 bases and J by 5 bases, with 7 bases of the junction left unmatched. DNA for the CDR3: TGTGCCAGCAGCTTAACCCGGGACAGGGTCCACGAGCAGTACTTC. It specifies CASSLTRDRVHEQYF.

The chain combines TRBV14 with TRBJ2-5; TRBD1 or TRBD2 may be the D gene (6 bases each). Germline lookup yields CDR1 SGHDN and CDR2 FVKESK. The V end lost 5 bases, the J end lost 1 base, and 14 bases lay between the germline ends. The CDR3 covers 15 residues. The CDR3 sequence: CASSDWGAGQETQYF. CDR3 bases: TGTGCCAGCAGCGACTGGGGGGCAGGCCAAGAGACCCAGTACTTC.

The genes are TRBV20-1 and TRBJ2-1; 8 positions agree with TRBD2. Germline CDR1 reads DFQATT; CDR2 reads SNEGSKA (reference sequence). The CDR3 sequence is 13 residues long. The CDR3 spells CSAGGRLSNEQFF. CDR3 nucleotide sequence: TGCAGCGCGGGCGGGAGGCTGAGCAATGAGCAGTTCTTC.

The chain uses TRBV20-1 and TRBJ1-1; a weak D match, TRBD1 (5 bases). Germline V lookup: CDR1 DFQATT, CDR2 SNEGSKA (reference sequence). This CDR3 has 14 residues. Trimming took off 0 bases at V and 8 bases at J, with 16 bases between the two ends. As DNA, the CDR3 is TGCAGTGCTAGAGATCGGAGGGGAATTGGCGAAGCTTTCTTT. Translated: CSARDRRGIGEAFF.

The chain couples TRBV29-1 to TRBJ2-7; 9 nucleotides match TRBD1. The CDR3 totals 14 residues. Per the germline V gene, CDR1 is SQVTM and CDR2 is ANQGSEA. The V gene end was trimmed by 3 bases and the J gene end by 0 bases; junction bases not matched to a gene: 3. In DNA form, the CDR3 reads TGCAGCGTTGAGGGGACAGGGAGCTCCTACGAGCAGTACTTC. Protein product: CSVEGTGSSYEQYF.

This clonotype came up many times. This chain connects TRBV5-1 to TRBJ2-1; the match to TRBD2 covers 9 bases. CDR1 and CDR2 (germline): SGHRS, YFSETQ. The CDR3 length is 17 residues. V gave up 0 bases and J gave up 4 bases; unmatched junction bases: 8. In DNA, the CDR3 is TGCGCCAGCAGCTTGGCTTCGAGACTAGCGGAATACAATGAGCAGTTCTTC. Translation gives CASSLASRLAEYNEQFF.

This clonotype came up many times. The rearrangement links TRBV6-5 to TRBJ2-7, with D perhaps matching TRBD1 or TRBD2 (5 bases each). Germline V gene sequence: CDR1 MNHEY, CDR2 SVGAGI. Trimming stripped 7 bases from V and 3 bases from J, with 19 bases between. The CDR3 has 15 residues. In DNA, the CDR3 is TGTGCCAGCACCCCGGGGCTCGGTAAGCTCTACGAGCAGTACTTC. This codes for CASTPGLGKLYEQYF.

Comments on this clonotype: At one boundary the junction diverges from the germline segment, which might be a read error. This chain uses TRBV5-1 with TRBJ2-1; TRBD2 agrees at 8 bases. The CDR3 runs 16 residues. Germline CDR1 and CDR2: SGHRS and YFSETQ. CDR3 nucleotides: TGCGCCAGCGGCTTGGCTGGGCTAGCGGGTTTTAATGAGCAGTTCTTC. This sequence encodes CASGLAGLAGFNEQFF.

This clonotype was seen more than once but under ten times. The chain joins TRBV20-1 to TRBJ2-5; 8 nucleotides align to TRBD1. V dropped 2 bases and J dropped 5; count of bases not matched to a gene: 10. Germline V CDR1 and CDR2: DFQATT, SNEGSKA (reference sequence). The CDR3 covers 15 residues. CDR3 sequence reads: CSARFRPHRGETQYF. The CDR3, as DNA: TGCAGTGCTAGATTCCGTCCTCACAGGGGGGAGACCCAGTACTTC.

There are many counts of this clonotype. J is TRBJ2-3 and V is TRBV2, with D perhaps TRBD1 (5 bases). CDR3 length: 14 amino acids. V was shortened by 6 bases and J by 1 base, with 11 bases between the two germline ends. Per the germline V gene, CDR1 is SNHLY and CDR2 is FYNNEI. CDR3 residues: CASSRQGRTDTQYF. The CDR3 DNA reads TGTGCCAGCAGCAGGCAGGGCCGCACAGATACGCAGTATTTT.

This clonotype was counted a few times. The V gene is TRBV9, the J gene TRBJ2-7; 9 nucleotides line up with TRBD1. The trim removed 0 bases at V and 1 base at J, leaving 2 bases unmatched. The CDR3 sequence is 15 residues long. Germline CDR1 reads SGDLS; CDR2 reads YYNGEE. CDR3 in DNA: TGTGCCAGCAGCGTAGCGGGACAGGGATCCTACGAGCAGTACTTC. Protein: CASSVAGQGSYEQYF.

This clonotype was detected a few times. V is TRBV5-1 and J is TRBJ1-1; 12 nucleotides match TRBD1. The CDR3 consists of 15 residues. With V trimmed by 4 bases and J by 4 bases, 5 bases remained unmatched. The V gene's germline CDR1 is SGHRS and CDR2 YFSETQ. CDR3 in DNA: TGCGCCAGCAGCAACCGGGACAGGGGGCCCACTGAAGCTTTCTTT. As protein: CASSNRDRGPTEAFF.

This clonotype has a handful of counts. The rearrangement links TRBV20-1 to TRBJ2-5; D unresolved. CDR1 is DFQATT and CDR2 is SNEGSKA in the germline V gene (reference sequence). CDR3 length: 11 residues. With 6 bases removed from V and 2 bases from J, the gap between germline ends came to 7 bases. The CDR3 DNA reads as TGCAGTGCCGCTTTACAAGAGACCCAGTACTTC. Its translation: CSAALQETQYF.

This clonotype came up many times. This chain links TRBV27 with TRBJ2-1; D unclear. The CDR3 consists of 15 residues. From germline, CDR1 is MNHEY and CDR2 SMNVEV (reference sequence). Trimming cost V 0 bases and J 4 bases, with 10 bases left between them. CDR3 amino acids: CASSLSGNWYNEQFF. CDR3 DNA sequence: TGTGCCAGCAGTTTATCTGGGAATTGGTACAATGAGCAGTTCTTC.

The rearrangement uses TRBV12-3 or TRBV12-4 and TRBJ2-1; no clear D. V was shortened by 6 bases and J by 6 bases, with 15 bases between the two germline ends. The CDR3 extends over 14 amino acids. In DNA, the CDR3 is TGTGCCAGCAGCTCTGACATAAACGCCAATGAGCAGTTCTTC. It codes for CASSSDINANEQFF.